These 12 T cell receptor beta chains share one sample of origin, sequenced in a study of shared clonotypes between healthy human individuals. Cells designated naive CD8 were CD45RO-negative and were positively selected for CCR7, with terminally differentiated effector memory CD45RA+ cells excluded. Assay: immunoSEQ multiplex PCR; the TCRdb copy retains only in-frame clones and omits some. The sample includes around 700,000 clones, just over 90% of them seen just once. Source material: naive CD8+ T cells sorted from blood. The receptors were gathered from a young man in good health.

The chain couples TRBV28 to TRBJ1-2, with no clear D. This CDR3 has 14 residues. The V and J ends lost 6 bases and 7 bases respectively, with 18 bases between them. Germline lookup yields CDR1 MDHEN and CDR2 SYDVKM. The CDR3 spells CASRPPSIYGGYTF. The CDR3 bases are TGTGCCAGCAGGCCCCCGTCTATATACGGTGGCTACACCTTC.

This clone appeared once. The CDR3 nucleotides are TGCGCCAGCAGCCAAGAGACTGGATCTTACTACGAGCAGTACTTC. It translates to CASSQETGSYYEQYF. The chain has TRBV4-3 and TRBJ2-7; D remains ambiguous. With 0 bases removed from V and 3 bases from J, the gap between germline ends came to 12 bases. The CDR3 consists of 15 residues. CDR1 and CDR2 (germline): LGHNA, YSLEER.

This chain links TRBV28 with TRBJ2-7; TRBD2 aligns across 11 bases. The CDR3 loop spans 15 amino acids. Losses at the gene ends were 4 bases for V and 2 bases for J; bases not matched to a gene: 4. The V gene's germline CDR1 is MDHEN and CDR2 SYDVKM. The CDR3 DNA is TGTGCCAGCAGTTATTTTAGCGGGAGGGCCTACGAGCAGTACTTC. Translated, it gives CASSYFSGRAYEQYF.

This chain joins TRBV4-1 and TRBJ2-7; a weak D match, TRBD2 (6 bases). The CDR3 sequence is 16 residues long. V dropped 1 base and J dropped 3 bases, with 16 bases sitting between them. Germline lookup yields CDR1 MGHRA and CDR2 YSYEKL. CDR3 protein: CASSQVPLGGSYEQYF. In nucleotides, the CDR3 is TGCGCCAGCAGCCAAGTTCCCTTGGGAGGCAGCTACGAGCAGTACTTC.

This chain links TRBV27 with TRBJ2-7, with 11 bases lining up with TRBD2. Germline trimming cut 6 bases from V and 2 bases from J; bases unmatched to any gene: 6. The CDR3 contains 15 residues. CDR1 is MNHEY and CDR2 is SMNVEV in the germline V gene (reference sequence). CDR3 nucleotide sequence: TGTGCCAGCAGCCTGGGACTAGCGGCCCCCTACGAGCAGTACTTC. Its translation is CASSLGLAAPYEQYF.

The chain joins TRBV7-9 to TRBJ2-7, with TRBD1 identical over 7 bases. The V and J ends lost 4 bases and 4 bases, in that order; junction bases with no gene match: 13. Per the germline V gene, CDR1 is SEHNR and CDR2 is FQNEAQ (reference sequence). This CDR3 is built from 16 residues. The CDR3 DNA is TGTGCCAGCAGCTCGACTTCCGGGACAGATGCTTACGAGCAGTACTTC. This gives the protein CASSSTSGTDAYEQYF.

For the CDR3, the DNA is TGTGCCAGCAGCCCAGGGGGCAGGAACGTCGAGACCCAGTACTTC. Translated, it gives CASSPGGRNVETQYF. The J gene is TRBJ2-5, the V gene TRBV9, with 8 bases that match TRBD1. Trimming removed 4 bases from V and 5 bases from J; junction bases left unmatched: 10. Germline-derived CDR1 and CDR2 are SGDLS and YYNGEE. This CDR3 is 15 amino acids long.

This sequence joins TRBV7-9 and TRBJ2-1; D is unclear. Germline V lookup: CDR1 SEHNR, CDR2 FQNEAQ (reference sequence). The CDR3 sequence is 13 residues long. V was clipped by 3 bases and J by 7 bases, with 10 bases between them. The CDR3 sequence: CASSFSLGNEQFF. The CDR3, as DNA: TGTGCCAGCAGCTTCTCTCTTGGAAATGAGCAGTTCTTC.

J is TRBJ2-7 and V is TRBV30; no clear D gene. CDR3 size: 13 residues. CDR1 GTSNPN and CDR2 SVGIG come from the germline V gene (reference sequence). Trimming pared 4 bases from V and 5 bases from J, leaving 15 bases between. The DNA for the CDR3 is TGTGCCTGGATCCCCTGGCCCCAGGACGAGCAGTACTTC. Translation gives CAWIPWPQDEQYF.

This clone was picked up one time. The V and J genes are TRBV27 and TRBJ2-6; possible D gene TRBD2, 6 bases. Germline V gives CDR1 MNHEY, CDR2 SMNVEV (reference sequence). Trimming shortened V by 6 bases and J by 0 bases, and 15 bases separated the two germline ends. The CDR3 consists of 17 residues. The CDR3 here is CASSLGTGVSGANVLTF. CDR3 coding DNA: TGTGCCAGCAGCCTGGGGACGGGGGTCTCTGGGGCCAACGTCCTGACTTTC.

The chain has TRBV7-6 and TRBJ2-7; 8 bases are shared with TRBD2. Germline CDR1 is SGHVS and CDR2 is FNYEAQ. The V and J ends lost 1 base and 2 bases, in that order; junction bases with no gene match: 4. CDR3 length equals 15 residues. The CDR3 is CASSLGSGGPYEQYF. In DNA form, the CDR3 reads TGTGCCAGCAGCTTAGGGTCGGGAGGGCCCTACGAGCAGTACTTC.

This clone has only one observation. At the DNA level, this CDR3 is encoded by other sequences in the same sample as well. The gene calls are TRBV27 and TRBJ2-1; the D gene is possibly TRBD2 (6 bases). CDR1 and CDR2 from the germline V gene are MNHEY and SMNVEV (reference sequence). V lost 5 bases, J lost 4 bases, and 12 bases lay in between. The CDR3 covers 14 residues. Written as DNA, the CDR3 is TGTGCCAGCAGTAGGGCTAGCGCTTACAATGAGCAGTTCTTC. Translated: CASSRASAYNEQFF.